The 9 T cell receptor beta chains below were found in one sample sequenced in a study of T cells expressing NK-cell markers. TCRdb reprocessed the 5' RACE reads and keeps a single row for each CDR3 protein, giving no DNA. The data show 550,000 to 600,000 distinct CDR3 sequences, and the top ten clones hold approximately 4%. The sequencing input was blood T cells: a sorted CD56 or NKG2C T cell subset, CD4+ or CD8+ T cells, or bulk PBMC T cells (not recorded which). The receptor set was obtained from a man younger than 30 in good health.

This sequence joins TRBV11-2 and TRBJ2-1; lacking DNA, the TRBD2 call made by TCRdb goes unchecked. CDR3 length equals 14 residues. The germline CDR1 and CDR2 sequences are SGHAT and FQNNGV. CDR3 residues: CASSSGLVTWEQFF.

The V and J genes are TRBV20-1 and TRBJ2-7. This CDR3 is 13 amino acids long. Per the germline V gene, CDR1 is DFQATT and CDR2 is SNEGSKA (reference sequence). This chain's CDR3 is CSASPIIPYEQYF.

This chain uses TRBV6-2 or TRBV6-3 with TRBJ2-1; TCRdb lists TRBD1, though no DNA is available to test this call. The germline gives CDR1 MNHEY, CDR2 SVGEGT. The CDR3 is 12 residues long. This chain's CDR3 is CASSYAGTEGFF.

This rearrangement joins TRBV10-3 to TRBJ2-3. Germline V gives CDR1 ENHRY, CDR2 SYGVKD. CDR3 length: 17 amino acids. The CDR3 sequence: CAISPTEIPTSTDTQYF.

The chain joins TRBV20-1 to TRBJ2-1; the D call of TRBD2 rests on TCRdb alone, since no DNA is present to check it. From germline, CDR1 is DFQATT and CDR2 SNEGSKA (reference sequence). The CDR3 contains 14 residues. The CDR3 spells CSASRREGQGEQFF.

The chain couples TRBV30 to TRBJ1-4; the D call from TCRdb, TRBD1, cannot be confirmed without DNA. Germline loops: CDR1 GTSNPN, CDR2 SVGIG (reference sequence). This CDR3 contains 15 residues. The CDR3 region is CAWSLATAHNEKLFF.

The rearrangement uses TRBV5-1 and TRBJ1-1; the TCRdb D gene call, TRBD1, has no DNA to confirm it. Germline CDR1 is SGHRS and CDR2 is YFSETQ. The length of the CDR3 is 15 residues. This CDR3 reads CASSFGTVGSSEAFF.

CDR3: CASSYQKLAVNNEQFF. The rearrangement uses TRBV5-6 and TRBJ2-1; no DNA is available, so the TRBD2 call from TCRdb remains unchecked. The CDR3 consists of 16 residues. Germline-derived CDR1 and CDR2 are SGHDT and YYEEEE.

The chain uses TRBV4-1 and TRBJ2-3; the D call from TCRdb, TRBD2, cannot be confirmed without DNA. There are 13 residues in the CDR3. Germline V CDR1 and CDR2: MGHRA, YSYEKL. The CDR3 sequence is CASSQRYGRPQYF.